Shown below are 30 T cell receptor beta chains from a single sample sequenced in a study of CD8 T cells in ankylosing spondylitis. Which antigens these TCRs recognize remains unknown. Each CDR3 protein gets one entry after TCRdb re-called the 5' RACE reads with MiXCR. This table holds some 140,000 distinct CDR3 sequences, roughly a sixth found once. Study-level results: Made up of fewer than 10 highly homologous variants, a TCR beta motif appeared characteristic of ankylosing spondylitis blood.

The specimen was blood, either unsorted or a sorted T cell fraction (not recorded which). The receptors were gathered from a male donor with ankylosing spondylitis.

This clonotype has only one observation. Germline and junction disagree at one end, which may indicate a read error. Here the CDR3 DNA reads TGCAGCGTTGCAGGGGACACTGAAGCTTCCTTT. Its protein product is CSVAGDTEASF. The V call is TRBV29-1, the J call TRBJ1-1, with D possibly being TRBD1 (6 bases). CDR3 length: 11 amino acids. CDR1 SQVTM and CDR2 ANQGSEA come from the germline V gene.

The gene calls are TRBV24-1 and TRBJ2-1; D unclear. With 4 bases removed from V and 0 bases from J, the gap between germline ends came to 15 bases. This CDR3 comprises 17 residues. The germline gives CDR1 KGHDR, CDR2 SFDVKD. The CDR3 coding sequence is TGTGCCACCAGTGACCTGCATACAGAGAGCTCCTACAATGAGCAGTTCTTC. This codes for CATSDLHTESSYNEQFF.

J is TRBJ2-1 and V is TRBV30; unclear D gene. Per germline, CDR1 GTSNPN and CDR2 SVGIG (reference sequence). Trimming shortened V by 1 base and J by 3 bases, and 19 bases separated the two germline ends. The CDR3 has 17 amino acids. DNA of the CDR3: TGTGCCTGGAGTGGCGATACAGAGGCTACAAACTACAATGAGCAGTTCTTC. It specifies CAWSGDTEATNYNEQFF.

This clonotype was found a few times. The chain joins TRBV6-2 or TRBV6-3 to TRBJ2-3; the D is unclear. This CDR3 contains 14 residues. CDR1 is MNHEY, CDR2 SVGEGT, per germline. The V end lost 8 bases, the J end lost 3 bases, and 15 bases lay between the germline ends. CDR3 region: CASRVGPMTDTQYF. The DNA for the CDR3 is TGTGCCAGCCGAGTCGGGCCGATGACAGATACGCAGTATTTT.

In this sample, this clonotype turned up many times. The chain employs TRBV7-3 and TRBJ2-3; 7 bases fit TRBD2. The germline V gene encodes CDR1 SGHTA and CDR2 FQGTGA. The junction had 9 bases not matched to a gene; V was cut back by 5 bases and J by 4 bases. The CDR3 loop spans 15 amino acids. The CDR3 DNA sequence: TGTGCCAGCAGCCTGGGCGGGAGTCGCTCAGATACGCAGTATTTT. Translating gives CASSLGGSRSDTQYF.

This clonotype was picked up a small number of times. The chain combines TRBV27 with TRBJ1-3; D unresolved. Germline assignment: CDR1 MNHEY and CDR2 SMNVEV (reference sequence). The CDR3 contains 15 residues. Trimming stripped 8 bases from V and 3 bases from J, with 17 bases between. Here the CDR3 DNA reads TGTGCCAGCGCTTCGGGCCAAACTTTTGGAAACACCATATATTTT. Translated, it gives CASASGQTFGNTIYF.

This clonotype appeared many times. The rearrangement links TRBV6-5 to TRBJ2-7; D possibly corresponds to TRBD2 (5 bases). From germline, CDR1 is MNHEY and CDR2 SVGAGI. Trimming cost V 10 bases and J 4 bases, with 11 bases left between them. The CDR3 sequence is 11 residues long. The CDR3 reads CATGLDYEQYF. The CDR3, as DNA: TGTGCCACAGGACTCGATTACGAGCAGTACTTC.

This chain links TRBV5-5 with TRBJ1-2; tentative D call: TRBD1 (5 bases). The CDR3 is 14 residues long. CDR1 and CDR2 (germline): SGHKS, YYEKEE (reference sequence). V was shortened by 6 bases and J by 4 bases, with 16 bases between the two germline ends. The CDR3 sequence is CASISGQDFYGYTF. CDR3 in DNA: TGTGCCAGCATCTCCGGACAAGACTTCTATGGCTACACCTTC.

In its sample, this clonotype was seen a few times. The chain combines TRBV6-2 or TRBV6-3 with TRBJ2-1; TRBD2 aligns across 8 bases. Trimming at V came to 6 bases and at J to 0 bases, leaving 19 bases not matched to a gene. The germline gives CDR1 MNHEY, CDR2 SVGEGT. CDR3 size: 20 residues. The CDR3 DNA reads as TGTGCCAGCAGAATGGGCCTGGTCCTGGCGGGAGGAAGCTCCTACAATGAGCAGTTCTTC. Protein sequence: CASRMGLVLAGGSSYNEQFF.

A few counts support this clonotype. V gene TRBV7-2 combines with J gene TRBJ2-2; 15 positions match TRBD2. In germline, CDR1 is SGHTA, CDR2 FQGNSA. V shed 4 bases, J shed 5 bases, and the junction held 5 bases outside the gene matches. The CDR3 has 17 residues. This CDR3 reads CASSSYGLAGGTGELFF. CDR3 bases: TGTGCCAGCAGCTCCTACGGACTAGCGGGAGGGACCGGGGAGCTGTTTTTT.

This chain uses TRBV7-8 with TRBJ2-4, with 13 bases fitting TRBD2. The trim removed 4 bases at V and 2 bases at J, leaving 8 bases unmatched. CDR3 size: 18 residues. CDR1 SGHVS and CDR2 FQNEAQ come from the germline V gene. CDR3 residues: CASSSRTSGSGSKNIQYF. The CDR3 bases are TGTGCCAGCAGCTCACGGACTAGCGGGAGTGGGTCCAAAAACATTCAGTACTTC.

This clonotype was seen once. This chain joins TRBV6-2 or TRBV6-3 and TRBJ2-6, with 7 bases lining up with TRBD1. V lost 2 bases and J lost 11; bases outside the gene matches: 6. Germline V CDR1 and CDR2: MNHEY, SVGEGT. This CDR3 has 14 residues. Here the CDR3 reads CASSYRDSPYVLTF. DNA of the CDR3: TGTGCCAGCAGTTACCGGGACAGCCCGTACGTCCTGACTTTC.

The J gene is TRBJ2-2, the V gene TRBV11-2, with 7 bases matching TRBD2. V shed 7 bases and J 7 bases; nucleotides not matched to a gene: 12. CDR1 and CDR2 from the germline V gene are SGHAT and FQNNGV. There are 15 residues in the CDR3. CDR3 protein: CASTSSRTRNGELFF. CDR3 sequence (DNA): TGTGCCAGCACCTCCTCTCGGACTAGAAACGGGGAGCTGTTTTTT.

This clonotype showed up just once. This rearrangement joins TRBV29-1 to TRBJ1-5; D possibly corresponds to TRBD1 (5 bases). Trimming stripped 7 bases from V and 4 bases from J, with 20 bases between. This CDR3 is 15 amino acids long. CDR1 and CDR2 from the germline V gene are SQVTM and ANQGSEA. CDR3 sequence: CSALGRDAGNQPQHF. The CDR3 bases are TGCAGCGCCCTGGGGCGGGATGCGGGGAATCAGCCCCAGCATTTT.

This clonotype turned up a few times. The chain couples TRBV7-9 to TRBJ2-1, with 8 bases fitting TRBD2. The V gene end was trimmed by 5 bases and the J gene end by 2 bases; junction bases not matched to a gene: 8. The CDR3 is 16 residues long. From germline, CDR1 is SEHNR and CDR2 FQNEAQ (reference sequence). CDR3 loop: CASSPGGRLPYNEQFF. The DNA of the CDR3 is TGTGCCAGCAGCCCGGGAGGGAGGCTTCCCTACAATGAGCAGTTCTTC. The variable domain in full, completed from reference TRBV7-9 and TRBJ2-1, reads DTGVSQNPRHKITKRGQNVTFRCDPISEHNRLYWYRQTLGQGPEFLTYFQNEAQLEKSRLLSDRFSAERPKGSFSTLEIQRTEQGDSAMYLCASSPGGRLPYNEQFFGPGTRLTVL.

This clonotype was seen a few times. V is TRBV6-6 and J is TRBJ2-7; D unclear. Germline lookup yields CDR1 MNHNY and CDR2 SVGAGI (reference sequence). V was pared by 6 bases and J by 2 bases, with 11 bases between. The CDR3 spans 13 residues. The CDR3 DNA follows: TGTGCCAGCAGCTTGGCGGTGACCTACGAGCAGTACTTC. Protein: CASSLAVTYEQYF.

V and J are TRBV29-1 and TRBJ2-7; 8 positions agree with TRBD2. CDR1 SQVTM and CDR2 ANQGSEA come from the germline V gene. V was clipped by 6 bases and J by 3 bases; unmatched bases: 7. CDR3 length: 13 residues. The CDR3 DNA reads TGCAGCGTCGAACCGGGAGGGGGCTACGAGCAGTACTTC. Protein product: CSVEPGGGYEQYF.

This clonotype was counted only a few times. The rearrangement uses TRBV5-1 and TRBJ1-1; 7 bases fit TRBD1. CDR1 and CDR2 from the germline V gene are SGHRS and YFSETQ. Losses at the gene ends were 0 bases for V and 4 bases for J; bases not matched to a gene: 6. CDR3 size: 15 residues. The CDR3 bases are TGCGCCAGCAGCTTGGCGGGCAGGGGGAGCACTGAAGCTTTCTTT. Translated: CASSLAGRGSTEAFF.

The sample holds a few counts of this clonotype. CDR3 in DNA: TGTGCCAGCCGGAGGACAGGGGCCTCTTATGGCTACACCTTC. It yields the protein CASRRTGASYGYTF. The gene calls are TRBV9 and TRBJ1-2, with TRBD1 matching 9 bases. With 7 bases clipped from V and 5 bases from J, the junction kept 9 bases outside the gene matches. The germline CDR1 and CDR2 sequences are SGDLS and YYNGEE. The length of the CDR3 is 14 residues.

This clonotype was observed many times. V and J are TRBV5-1 and TRBJ1-1, with no clear D. The CDR3 consists of 14 residues. In germline, CDR1 is SGHRS, CDR2 YFSETQ. V was shortened by 2 bases and J by 0 bases, with 8 bases between the two germline ends. The CDR3 protein is CASSLWRMNTEAFF. The CDR3 bases are TGCGCCAGCAGCTTATGGCGGATGAACACTGAAGCTTTCTTT.

V is TRBV4-1 and J is TRBJ2-7; weak D call: TRBD2 (6 bases). Germline V CDR1 and CDR2: MGHRA, YSYEKL. Trimming shortened V by 1 base and J by 7 bases, and 17 bases separated the two germline ends. CDR3 size: 15 residues. The CDR3 here is CASSQVEGRVWEQYF. Here the CDR3 DNA reads TGCGCCAGCAGCCAAGTGGAGGGAAGGGTTTGGGAGCAGTACTTC.

The chain is built from TRBV11-1 and TRBJ2-1; 13 bases line up with TRBD2. This CDR3 is built from 18 residues. The trim removed 5 bases at V and 1 base at J, leaving 8 bases unmatched. Germline V gives CDR1 SGHAT, CDR2 FQDESV (reference sequence). The CDR3 region is CASSPTTSGRLSYNEQFF. CDR3 nucleotides: TGTGCCAGCAGCCCTACGACTAGCGGGAGGCTTTCCTACAATGAGCAGTTCTTC.

This clonotype was observed at least ten times. An end of the junction differs from the germline gene, which may be a read error. The chain joins TRBV4-3 to TRBJ2-1, with a weak D call TRBD2 (5 bases). The CDR3 length is 13 residues. The germline CDR1 and CDR2 sequences are LGHNA and YSLEER. CDR3 nucleotides: TGTGCCAGCAGCCAAGGGAGTTACAATGAGCAGTTCTTC. Encoded protein: CASSQGSYNEQFF.

This clonotype was detected a few times. J is TRBJ2-4 and V is TRBV7-9; D may be TRBD1 (6 bases). CDR3 size: 16 residues. Germline values: CDR1 SEHNR, CDR2 FQNEAQ (reference sequence). V dropped 4 bases and J dropped 9 bases, with 22 bases sitting between them. The CDR3 loop is CASSSWTSQGYGIQYF. For the CDR3, the DNA is TGTGCCAGCAGCTCCTGGACCTCCCAGGGGTATGGCATTCAGTACTTC. The complete variable domain, with remaining parts taken from reference TRBV7-9 and TRBJ2-4, reads DTGVSQNPRHKITKRGQNVTFRCDPISEHNRLYWYRQTLGQGPEFLTYFQNEAQLEKSRLLSDRFSAERPKGSFSTLEIQRTEQGDSAMYLCASSSWTSQGYGIQYFGAGTRLSVL.

This clonotype has just a few counts. The rearrangement uses TRBV3-1 and TRBJ1-3; weak D call: TRBD1 (6 bases). V was clipped by 4 bases and J by 0 bases, with 13 bases between them. Germline CDR1 reads LGHDT; CDR2 reads YNNKEL (reference sequence). The length of the CDR3 is 16 residues. The CDR3 nucleotides read TGTGCCAGCAGCCCGGGGGCGAAGAGCTCTGGAAACACCATATATTTT. Amino acids: CASSPGAKSSGNTIYF.

This clonotype was seen more than once but under ten times. The chain joins TRBV11-2 to TRBJ2-2; 11 bases align to TRBD1. J was trimmed by 6 bases and V by 7 bases; bases with no gene match: 10. CDR3 size: 16 residues. Germline V gene lookup returns CDR1 SGHAT and CDR2 FQNNGV. CDR3 in amino acids: CASTLRKGQGAGELFF. In nucleotides, the CDR3 is TGTGCCAGCACCCTTAGGAAGGGACAGGGGGCCGGGGAGCTGTTTTTT. Full variable domain (missing parts from reference TRBV11-2 and TRBJ2-2): EAGVAQSPRYKIIEKRQSVAFWCNPISGHATLYWYQQILGQGPKLLIQFQNNGVVDDSQLPKDRFSAERLKGVDSTLKIQPAKLEDSAVYLCASTLRKGQGAGELFFGEGSRLTVL.

This clonotype was observed a few times. The chain carries TRBV7-9 and TRBJ2-1; 7 nucleotides agree with TRBD2. There are 16 residues in the CDR3. V shed 3 bases, J shed 7 bases, and the junction held 12 bases outside the gene matches. CDR1 and CDR2 (germline): SEHNR, FQNEAQ (reference sequence). CDR3 amino acids: CASSFISGAGRNEQFF. Written as DNA, the CDR3 is TGTGCCAGCAGCTTCATTTCGGGAGCGGGGAGGAATGAGCAGTTCTTC.

Here the CDR3 reads CASSSPGQAYEQYF. The CDR3 DNA sequence: TGTGCCAGCAGCTCACCGGGACAGGCCTACGAGCAGTACTTC. The chain has TRBV5-5 and TRBJ2-7, with 8 nucleotides matching TRBD1. There are 14 residues in the CDR3. Trimming took 3 bases from V and 2 from J; bases not matched to a gene: 4. Germline CDR1 reads SGHKS; CDR2 reads YYEKEE (reference sequence).

The rearrangement joins TRBV27 to TRBJ1-5, with a weak D call TRBD1 (6 bases). Trimming stripped 5 bases from V and 6 bases from J, with 11 bases between. The CDR3 covers 13 residues. Germline values: CDR1 MNHEY, CDR2 SMNVEV (reference sequence). The CDR3 DNA reads TGTGCCAGCAGTAACGGGGGCGGTCAGCCCCAGCATTTT. Translation gives CASSNGGGQPQHF.

This clonotype was seen a few times. The chain carries TRBV27 and TRBJ2-7, with 7 bases matching TRBD1. CDR1 MNHEY and CDR2 SMNVEV come from the germline V gene (reference sequence). The V and J ends lost 5 bases and 4 bases, in that order; junction bases with no gene match: 8. The CDR3 spans 14 residues. The CDR3 DNA sequence: TGTGCCAGCAGTATGACCCGACAGGGATACGAGCAGTACTTC. This codes for CASSMTRQGYEQYF.